The 19 T cell receptor beta chains given below trace back to one sample, sequenced in a study of neoadjuvant nivolumab and ipilimumab in lung cancer. Clones were read by immunoSEQ multiplex PCR, and TCRdb kept only the in-frame ones, dropping some. Altogether fewer than 40,000 clones are present, 85% to 90% being singletons, with the ten largest covering 2.5% to 3.5%. The starting material was peripheral blood, obtained before neoadjuvant nivolumab, alone or with ipilimumab. The origin of the receptors is an adult with non-small cell lung cancer.

The rearrangement joins TRBV11-2 to TRBJ2-3; 11 bases match TRBD2. Losses at the gene ends were 5 bases for V and 1 base for J; bases not matched to a gene: 8. The CDR3 loop spans 17 amino acids. Germline V CDR1 and CDR2: SGHAT, FQNNGV. As DNA, the CDR3 is TGTGCCAGCAGCCCCCGGTCGACTAGCGGGGGCACAGATACGCAGTATTTT. Residues: CASSPRSTSGGTDTQYF.

The chain employs TRBV15 and TRBJ2-7; D may match TRBD1 or TRBD2 (5 bases each). V lost 8 bases, J lost 0 bases, and 11 bases lay in between. Per germline, CDR1 LNHNV and CDR2 YYDKDF (reference sequence). The CDR3 extends over 13 amino acids. The CDR3 DNA sequence: TGTGCCACCGGGGACCCACCCTCCTACGAGCAGTACTTC. Its translation: CATGDPPSYEQYF.

V is TRBV6-6 and J is TRBJ2-7; perhaps TRBD2 as D (5 bases). The CDR3 loop spans 15 amino acids. Trimming removed 0 bases from V and 7 bases from J, with 16 bases in between. Germline CDR1 reads MNHNY; CDR2 reads SVGAGI (reference sequence). The chain's CDR3 is CASSYSSQGGWEQYF. DNA for the CDR3: TGTGCCAGCAGTTACTCGTCTCAAGGAGGCTGGGAGCAGTACTTC.

This chain uses TRBV11-2 with TRBJ2-7; 10 bases fit TRBD2. Germline V gene data show CDR1 as SGHAT and CDR2 as FQNNGV. V trimming: 1 base; J trimming: 1 base; junction bases outside the gene matches: 7. The CDR3 length is 17 residues. CDR3 sequence (DNA): TGTGCCAGCAGCTTAGGTTACCTAGCGGGAGAGTCCTACGAGCAGTACTTC. It yields the protein CASSLGYLAGESYEQYF.

The V gene is TRBV5-6, the J gene TRBJ2-7; perhaps TRBD1 as D (7 bases). This CDR3 is 14 amino acids long. Trimming left V 3 bases short and J 3 bases short, with 13 bases between. Germline CDR1 is SGHDT and CDR2 is YYEEEE. The DNA for the CDR3 is TGTGCCAGCAGCTGGCGGGACAGCCACTACGAGCAGTACTTC. Its translation: CASSWRDSHYEQYF.

This clone came up once. The rearrangement links TRBV6-5 to TRBJ2-2; TRBD2 might be the D (6 bases). V was cut by 7 bases and J by 5 bases, with 11 bases left in between. The germline V gene encodes CDR1 MNHEY and CDR2 SVGAGI. This CDR3 region has 13 residues. As DNA, the CDR3 is TGTGCCAGCACCAGAAGCGGGACCGGGGAGCTGTTTTTT. This encodes CASTRSGTGELFF.

The chain recombines TRBV9 with TRBJ1-1, with 8 bases fitting TRBD1. Germline CDR1 SGDLS, CDR2 YYNGEE. Trimming cost V 4 bases and J 3 bases; bases outside gene matches: 5. This CDR3 spans 14 amino acids. The CDR3: CASSLTGVDTEAFF. In DNA, the CDR3 is TGTGCCAGCAGCTTGACAGGGGTGGACACTGAAGCTTTCTTT.

This clone showed up just once. The V call is TRBV7-9, the J call TRBJ1-1, with 7 bases identical to TRBD1. With 5 bases clipped from V and 2 bases from J, the junction kept 5 bases outside the gene matches. From germline, CDR1 is SEHNR and CDR2 FQNEAQ (reference sequence). There are 14 residues in the CDR3. CDR3 coding DNA: TGTGCCAGCAGCAGGGGGACAGATAACACTGAAGCTTTCTTT. Protein sequence: CASSRGTDNTEAFF.

The genes are TRBV27 and TRBJ1-5; 8 bases line up with TRBD1. The CDR3 loop spans 15 amino acids. Unmatched junction bases numbered 9, after V lost 6 bases and J lost 5 bases. From germline, CDR1 is MNHEY and CDR2 SMNVEV (reference sequence). The DNA for the CDR3 is TGTGCCAGCAGGCAAACAGGGGGACGGTATCAGCCCCAGCATTTT. It is translated as CASRQTGGRYQPQHF.

This chain uses TRBV19 with TRBJ2-7; D uncertain. This CDR3 has 14 amino acids. V was cut by 0 bases and J by 2 bases, with 8 bases left in between. CDR1 is LNHDA and CDR2 is SQIVND in the germline V gene (reference sequence). The CDR3 nucleotides are TGTGCCAGTAGTATAGAGGATGGACCCTACGAGCAGTACTTC. Translating gives CASSIEDGPYEQYF.

The chain recombines TRBV6-5 with TRBJ2-7, with D unclear. The CDR3 has 15 amino acids. Germline V lookup: CDR1 MNHEY, CDR2 SVGAGI. V was clipped by 2 bases and J by 4 bases, with 15 bases between them. The CDR3 sequence: CASSYGVLPKYEQYF. In DNA form, the CDR3 reads TGTGCCAGCAGTTACGGGGTTCTCCCCAAATACGAGCAGTACTTC.

The chain links TRBV5-5 to TRBJ2-5; 8 bases fit TRBD1. Germline V gives CDR1 SGHKS, CDR2 YYEKEE (reference sequence). This CDR3 has 15 residues. Trimming at V came to 7 bases and at J to 2 bases, leaving 10 bases not matched to a gene. Here the CDR3 DNA reads TGTGCCAGCTCCACACAGGGGGGAGAACAAGAGACCCAGTACTTC. Translated: CASSTQGGEQETQYF.

The V call is TRBV5-4, the J call TRBJ2-5; D uncertain. The CDR3 length is 15 residues. V shed 4 bases and J shed 2 bases, with 15 bases lying between them. Germline CDR1 SGHNT, CDR2 YYREEE (reference sequence). The CDR3 sequence is CASSKGFIEQETQYF. The CDR3 DNA sequence: TGTGCCAGCAGCAAGGGCTTTATTGAACAAGAGACCCAGTACTTC.

This chain joins TRBV6-1 and TRBJ2-1, with 7 bases aligning to TRBD1. CDR3 length: 12 amino acids. In germline, CDR1 is MNHNS, CDR2 SASEGT. V lost 6 bases and J lost 10; bases outside the gene matches: 6. Here the CDR3 reads CASSGTGVEQFF. DNA of the CDR3: TGTGCCAGCAGCGGTACAGGGGTCGAGCAGTTCTTC.

This clone was detected a few times. This chain connects TRBV19 to TRBJ1-1; TRBD1 matches 9 bases. CDR3 length equals 13 residues. Germline assignment: CDR1 LNHDA and CDR2 SQIVND (reference sequence). After removal of 6 bases from V and 11 bases from J, the junction contained 10 bases not matched to a gene. The CDR3 DNA reads TGTGCCAGTAGGACAGGGGGAGACGGGGAGGCTTTCTTT. Amino acids: CASRTGGDGEAFF. Filled out from reference TRBV19 and TRBJ1-1, the complete variable domain reads DGGITQSPKYLFRKEGQNVTLSCEQNLNHDAMYWYRQDPGQGLRLIYYSQIVNDFQKGDIAEGYSVSREKKESFPLTVTSAQKNPTAFYLCASRTGGDGEAFFGQGTRLTVV.

V is TRBV28 and J is TRBJ1-2; 10 bases align to TRBD1. CDR1 MDHEN and CDR2 SYDVKM come from the germline V gene. CDR3 size: 16 residues. Losses at the gene ends were 6 bases for V and 4 bases for J; bases not matched to a gene: 11. CDR3 bases: TGTGCCAGCAGCCCTCTTCCGGGACAGGGGCTCTATGGCTACACCTTC. This gives the protein CASSPLPGQGLYGYTF.

This clone has only a few counts. The CDR3 sequence: CASSEEFLVPGNEQFF. The CDR3, as DNA: TGTGCCAGCAGCGAGGAGTTTCTAGTCCCCGGAAATGAGCAGTTCTTC. The chain is built from TRBV7-8 and TRBJ2-1, with D hard to call. The CDR3 length is 16 residues. Germline V gene lookup returns CDR1 SGHVS and CDR2 FQNEAQ. Trimming took 5 bases from V and 7 from J, leaving 21 bases between them.

The chain carries TRBV5-1 and TRBJ2-7, with a possible D match to TRBD1 (6 bases). This CDR3 contains 14 residues. V was clipped by 2 bases and J by 5 bases, with 14 bases between them. The germline V gene has CDR1 SGHRS and CDR2 YFSETQ. The CDR3 loop reads CASSFTGQSNEQYF. The CDR3 coding sequence is TGCGCCAGCAGCTTTACTGGACAGTCGAACGAGCAGTACTTC. Filled out from reference TRBV5-1 and TRBJ2-7, the complete variable domain reads KAGVTQTPRYLIKTRGQQVTLSCSPISGHRSVSWYQQTPGQGLQFLFEYFSETQRNKGNFPGRFSGRQFSNSRSEMNVSTLELGDSALYLCASSFTGQSNEQYFGPGTRLTVT.

The genes are TRBV9 and TRBJ1-2; tentative D call: TRBD1 (6 bases). Trimming took off 0 bases at V and 3 bases at J, with 9 bases between the two ends. Per germline, CDR1 SGDLS and CDR2 YYNGEE. The CDR3 is 14 amino acids. Here the CDR3 DNA reads TGTGCCAGCAGCGTAGCGGGGGCGGACTATGGCTACACCTTC. This encodes CASSVAGADYGYTF.